These T cell receptor beta chains were read from a single sample in a study of blood T cells in healthy people across ages. Using its own MiXCR run on the 5' RACE reads, TCRdb lists one record per CDR3 protein. The data hold roughly 680,000 distinct CDR3 sequences, with roughly 49% observed a single time. Sequenced input: blood. The receptor set was obtained from a woman aged 55 to 70 in good health. CDR3s include the opening cysteine and the closing phenylalanine or tryptophan. D genes are given only for firm matches. Clone size, where shown, is once, few, many, or a class for clones that have expanded.

abundance: -
d_gene: TRBD2
v_gene: TRBV5-1
j_gene: TRBJ2-1
CDR3nt: TGCGCCAGCAGCAATAGCGGGAGAGGGGACAATGAGCAGTTCTTC
CDR3aa: CASSNSGRGDNEQFF

abundance: -
d_gene: -
v_gene: TRBV4-1
j_gene: TRBJ1-4
CDR3nt: TGCGCCAGCAGGCCGACAAGAGACAGGCAACAGGAAAAACTGTTTTTT
CDR3aa: CASRPTRDRQQEKLFF

abundance: few
d_gene: TRBD2
v_gene: TRBV14
j_gene: TRBJ2-5
CDR3nt: TGTGCCAGCAGCCAAACTCAGGGACTAGCGGGAGTGGAGACCCAGTACTTC
CDR3aa: CASSQTQGLAGVETQYF

abundance: -
d_gene: TRBD1
v_gene: TRBV9
j_gene: TRBJ2-7
CDR3nt: TGTGCCAGCAGCGTGACCGGGACAGGGGTCTACGAGCAGTACTTC
CDR3aa: CASSVTGTGVYEQYF

abundance: few
d_gene: TRBD1
v_gene: TRBV12-3/TRBV12-4
j_gene: TRBJ1-6
CDR3nt: TGTGCCAGCAGCGCAGGGGGCCATTCACCCCTCCACTTT
CDR3aa: CASSAGGHSPLHF

abundance: -
d_gene: TRBD1
v_gene: TRBV28
j_gene: TRBJ1-1
CDR3nt: TGTGCCAGCAGTTTAGGGACAGCTTACACTGAAGCTTTCTTT
CDR3aa: CASSLGTAYTEAFF

abundance: few
d_gene: TRBD2
v_gene: TRBV6-2/TRBV6-3
j_gene: TRBJ2-3
CDR3nt: TGTGCCAGCAGTAATCCCACTAGCGGGAGGTCAGATACGCAGTATTTT
CDR3aa: CASSNPTSGRSDTQYF

abundance: -
d_gene: -
v_gene: TRBV7-3
j_gene: TRBJ2-1
CDR3nt: TGTGCCAGCAGCTTAACTGCGGACCACAATGAGCAGTTCTTC
CDR3aa: CASSLTADHNEQFF

abundance: -
d_gene: TRBD1
v_gene: TRBV20-1
j_gene: TRBJ2-5
CDR3nt: TGCAGTGCTGAAAAACCGACAGGGGATGAGCAGTACTTC
CDR3aa: CSAEKPTGDEQYF

abundance: -
d_gene: -
v_gene: TRBV7-2
j_gene: TRBJ2-1
CDR3nt: TGTGCCAGCAGCTTAGGCGGTTTCCTATACAATGAGCAGTTCTTC
CDR3aa: CASSLGGFLYNEQFF

abundance: -
d_gene: -
v_gene: TRBV7-9
j_gene: TRBJ2-1
CDR3nt: TGTGCCAGCAGCTTTGGGGAAGATACGCAGTTCTTC
CDR3aa: CASSFGEDTQFF

abundance: -
d_gene: -
v_gene: TRBV27
j_gene: TRBJ2-5
CDR3nt: TGTGCCAGCAGTGGGCGGCCTGAGCGCCAGTACTTC
CDR3aa: CASSGRPERQYF

abundance: -
d_gene: TRBD2
v_gene: TRBV5-1
j_gene: TRBJ2-7
CDR3nt: TGCGCCAGCCGAGGACTAGCGGGAGGGGGTGAGCAGTACTTC
CDR3aa: CASRGLAGGGEQYF

abundance: -
d_gene: TRBD2
v_gene: TRBV20-1
j_gene: TRBJ2-4
CDR3nt: TGCAGTGCTAGGGCTAGCGGGAGTTCCAAAAACATTCAGTACTTC
CDR3aa: CSARASGSSKNIQYF

abundance: -
d_gene: -
v_gene: TRBV30
j_gene: TRBJ2-7
CDR3nt: TGTGCCTGGAGTGACCCTCCCGGGCGATTGGTGGACGAGCAGTACTTC
CDR3aa: CAWSDPPGRLVDEQYF

abundance: -
d_gene: -
v_gene: TRBV6-5
j_gene: TRBJ2-7
CDR3nt: TGTGCCAGCAGTTACTCGATCGGGGACGAGCAGTACTTC
CDR3aa: CASSYSIGDEQYF

abundance: -
d_gene: TRBD2
v_gene: TRBV12-3/TRBV12-4
j_gene: TRBJ2-5
CDR3nt: TGTGCCAGCAGCCAACTAGCGGGAAAAGAGACCCAGTACTTC
CDR3aa: CASSQLAGKETQYF

abundance: -
d_gene: TRBD1
v_gene: TRBV28
j_gene: TRBJ2-7
CDR3nt: TGTGCCAGCAGCCCCTGGGGTCAGGGGGCCTCCTACGAGCAGTACTTC
CDR3aa: CASSPWGQGASYEQYF

abundance: -
d_gene: TRBD2
v_gene: TRBV5-1
j_gene: TRBJ2-7
CDR3nt: TGCGCCAGCAGCTCGGGACTAGCGACCTACGAGCAGTACTTC
CDR3aa: CASSSGLATYEQYF

abundance: -
d_gene: -
v_gene: TRBV29-1
j_gene: TRBJ1-1
CDR3nt: TGCAGCGTAGACCCGGACACTTCTCTGAACACTGAAGCTTTCTTT
CDR3aa: CSVDPDTSLNTEAFF

abundance: -
d_gene: -
v_gene: TRBV28
j_gene: TRBJ2-6
CDR3nt: TGTGCCAGCAGTTTCTCTAGGGCTGGGGCCAACGTCCTGACTTTC
CDR3aa: CASSFSRAGANVLTF

abundance: many
d_gene: TRBD2
v_gene: TRBV28
j_gene: TRBJ2-3
CDR3nt: TGTGCCAGCAGTTCCCGGACTAGCTCGGATACGCAGTATTTT
CDR3aa: CASSSRTSSDTQYF

abundance: -
d_gene: TRBD2
v_gene: TRBV28
j_gene: TRBJ2-3
CDR3nt: TGTGCCAGCAGTTTATTAGGGACTAGCGGATCCACAGATACGCAGTATTTT
CDR3aa: CASSLLGTSGSTDTQYF

abundance: -
d_gene: -
v_gene: TRBV20-1
j_gene: TRBJ2-3
CDR3nt: TGCAGTGCCTCGAGTGGGCGGGTTTTGGATACGCAGTATTTT
CDR3aa: CSASSGRVLDTQYF

abundance: -
d_gene: -
v_gene: TRBV27
j_gene: TRBJ2-5
CDR3nt: TGTGCCAGCACCCCGGGTAGCCTAGGATACAATGAGCAGTACTTC
CDR3aa: CASTPGSLGYNEQYF

abundance: few
d_gene: TRBD1
v_gene: TRBV27
j_gene: TRBJ1-6
CDR3nt: TGTGCCAGCAGTTCGGGGGACAGAAATTCACCCCTCCACTTT
CDR3aa: CASSSGDRNSPLHF

abundance: -
d_gene: TRBD2
v_gene: TRBV9
j_gene: TRBJ2-3
CDR3nt: TGTGCCAGCAGCCCCCCCACCTGGGCGGGAGATACAGATACGCAGTATTTT
CDR3aa: CASSPPTWAGDTDTQYF

abundance: -
d_gene: TRBD1
v_gene: TRBV18
j_gene: TRBJ1-1
CDR3nt: TGTGCCAGCTCACAGGGGGCGGGCACTGAAGCTTTCTTT
CDR3aa: CASSQGAGTEAFF

abundance: few
d_gene: TRBD1
v_gene: TRBV27
j_gene: TRBJ2-6
CDR3nt: TGTGCCAGCAGTTTATCGTGGACAGGGAAGTCGGGGGCCAACGTCCTGACTTTC
CDR3aa: CASSLSWTGKSGANVLTF

abundance: -
d_gene: TRBD1
v_gene: TRBV25-1
j_gene: TRBJ2-7
CDR3nt: TGTGCCAGCAGAACTCCTACAGGGGACGAGCAGTACTTC
CDR3aa: CASRTPTGDEQYF

abundance: -
d_gene: TRBD2
v_gene: TRBV24-1
j_gene: TRBJ2-3
CDR3nt: TGTGCCACCAGTGAGCGGACTAGCGGGAACACAGATACGCAGTATTTT
CDR3aa: CATSERTSGNTDTQYF

abundance: few
d_gene: TRBD2
v_gene: TRBV6-1
j_gene: TRBJ2-3
CDR3nt: TGTGCCAGCAGTGGGAAGCGACTAGCGGCTAGCACAGATACGCAGTATTTT
CDR3aa: CASSGKRLAASTDTQYF

abundance: few
d_gene: -
v_gene: TRBV6-2/TRBV6-3
j_gene: TRBJ1-2
CDR3nt: TGTGCCAGCGAGGGGCTGGAAGGCTACACCTTC
CDR3aa: CASEGLEGYTF

abundance: few
d_gene: -
v_gene: TRBV20-1
j_gene: TRBJ2-7
CDR3nt: TGCAGTGCTAACTACAACGAGTACTCCTACGAGCAGTACTTC
CDR3aa: CSANYNEYSYEQYF

abundance: -
d_gene: -
v_gene: TRBV5-1
j_gene: TRBJ1-1
CDR3nt: TGCGCCAGCAAGGTAGTGAGCACTGAAGCTTTCTTT
CDR3aa: CASKVVSTEAFF

abundance: -
d_gene: -
v_gene: TRBV20-1
j_gene: TRBJ2-1
CDR3nt: TGCAGTGCTAGAAAGGCGGGGGCCCTCTACGATGAGCAGTTCTTC
CDR3aa: CSARKAGALYDEQFF

abundance: -
d_gene: TRBD1
v_gene: TRBV6-2/TRBV6-3
j_gene: TRBJ1-1
CDR3nt: TGTGCCAGCAGTGACAGGGGAGACGCTTTCTTT
CDR3aa: CASSDRGDAFF

abundance: few
d_gene: -
v_gene: TRBV7-8
j_gene: TRBJ2-7
CDR3nt: TGTGCCAGCAGCCCCCTTCTGGGTGGAGGGAGCTACGAGCAGTACTTC
CDR3aa: CASSPLLGGGSYEQYF

abundance: -
d_gene: -
v_gene: TRBV20-1
j_gene: TRBJ2-5
CDR3nt: TGCAGTGCTAGAGATGACGGGGAGACCCAGTACTTC
CDR3aa: CSARDDGETQYF

abundance: -
d_gene: -
v_gene: TRBV27
j_gene: TRBJ2-7
CDR3nt: TGTGCCAGCAGTTTATGGGCAGGTCGGGACTACGAGCAGTACTTC
CDR3aa: CASSLWAGRDYEQYF

abundance: -
d_gene: -
v_gene: TRBV11-2
j_gene: TRBJ2-7
CDR3nt: TGTGCCAGCAGCCCCTCTGGGGGGTCCCTCTCCTACGAGCAGTACTTC
CDR3aa: CASSPSGGSLSYEQYF

abundance: -
d_gene: TRBD1
v_gene: TRBV7-7
j_gene: TRBJ2-5
CDR3nt: TGTGCCAGCAGCCGAGGGTCGACAGGGGCGCAAGAGACCCAGTACTTC
CDR3aa: CASSRGSTGAQETQYF

abundance: -
d_gene: TRBD1
v_gene: TRBV2
j_gene: TRBJ2-1
CDR3nt: TGTGCCAGCAGTGTAAGGACAGGGAACTACAATGAGCAGTTCTTC
CDR3aa: CASSVRTGNYNEQFF

abundance: -
d_gene: -
v_gene: TRBV7-3
j_gene: TRBJ2-5
CDR3nt: TGTGCCAGCAGTTACGGGACTCTGGAGACCCAGTACTTC
CDR3aa: CASSYGTLETQYF

abundance: -
d_gene: -
v_gene: TRBV12-3/TRBV12-4
j_gene: TRBJ1-5
CDR3nt: TGTGCCAGTGGGGGGGGGTTGGAGCCCCAGCATTTT
CDR3aa: CASGGGLEPQHF

abundance: -
d_gene: -
v_gene: TRBV5-1
j_gene: TRBJ2-1
CDR3nt: TGCGCCAGCGCATTCCTGGGAGACAATGAGCAGTTCTTC
CDR3aa: CASAFLGDNEQFF